This passage covers 12 T cell receptor beta chains from one sample sequenced in a study of cytomegalovirus exposure and HLA in healthy donors. PCR involved 60 Vbeta and 13 Jbeta primers. Profiled with immunoSEQ multiplex PCR; TCRdb holds only in-frame clones, not every one. The table has some 170,000 clones, 9.5% seen once. Sample: PBMCs. The receptors were gathered from a woman in her thirties in good health and CMV-seropositive.

The V gene is TRBV19, the J gene TRBJ1-2; D is ambiguous. The CDR3 spans 12 residues. V lost 7 bases and J 1 base, leaving 7 bases between the germline ends. In germline, CDR1 is LNHDA, CDR2 SQIVND (reference sequence). CDR3 nucleotide sequence: TGTGCCAGTATGACAAATAACTATGGCTACACCTTC. Its translation: CASMTNNYGYTF. The complete variable domain, with remaining parts taken from reference TRBV19 and TRBJ1-2, reads DGGITQSPKYLFRKEGQNVTLSCEQNLNHDAMYWYRQDPGQGLRLIYYSQIVNDFQKGDIAEGYSVSREKKESFPLTVTSAQKNPTAFYLCASMTNNYGYTFGSGTRLTVV.

V usage is TRBV6-1 and J usage is TRBJ2-1; 13 bases are shared with TRBD2. V shed 8 bases, J shed 7 bases, and the junction held 5 bases outside the gene matches. Germline V gives CDR1 MNHNS, CDR2 SASEGT. This CDR3 region has 14 residues. CDR3 region: CASLLAGGQNEQFF. The CDR3 DNA reads TGTGCCAGCCTACTAGCGGGAGGGCAGAATGAGCAGTTCTTC.

The gene calls are TRBV25-1 and TRBJ2-4; maybe TRBD2 (6 bases). Germline CDR1 and CDR2: MGHDK and SYGVNS. The CDR3 has 17 residues. V gave up 4 bases and J gave up 7 bases, with 23 bases separating them. CDR3 amino acids: CASSGNRDSIPWNIQYF. The CDR3, as DNA: TGTGCCAGCAGTGGGAACCGGGACTCGATACCTTGGAACATTCAGTACTTC.

This clone has a single count. This chain uses TRBV18 with TRBJ2-7; 9 bases are shared with TRBD1. V was clipped by 4 bases and J by 6 bases; unmatched bases: 7. The CDR3 loop spans 14 amino acids. CDR1 KGHSH and CDR2 LQKENI come from the germline V gene. The CDR3 is CASSQSTGGSEQYF. The CDR3 nucleotides are TGTGCCAGCTCACAAAGCACAGGGGGCTCCGAGCAGTACTTC.

This clone was observed a few times. The V call is TRBV6-1, the J call TRBJ2-7; 7 nucleotides line up with TRBD1. The CDR3 is 14 amino acids. With V trimmed by 5 bases and J by 2 bases, 6 bases remained unmatched. The V gene's germline CDR1 is MNHNS and CDR2 SASEGT. CDR3 in amino acids: CASSIQGPPYEQYF. The CDR3 DNA reads TGTGCCAGCAGTATACAGGGGCCCCCCTACGAGCAGTACTTC.

This clone was found a few times. The rearrangement uses TRBV19 and TRBJ2-7, with D perhaps matching TRBD1 (5 bases). Germline V gene sequence: CDR1 LNHDA, CDR2 SQIVND (reference sequence). V lost 0 bases and J 1 base, leaving 10 bases between the germline ends. The CDR3 consists of 15 residues. The chain's CDR3 is CASSIEPGYSYEQYF. CDR3 coding DNA: TGTGCCAGTAGTATAGAACCAGGGTATTCCTACGAGCAGTACTTC.

The gene calls are TRBV27 and TRBJ2-5, with a tentative D call TRBD2 (6 bases). V dropped 4 bases and J dropped 7 bases, with 10 bases sitting between them. The V gene's germline CDR1 is MNHEY and CDR2 SMNVEV (reference sequence). The CDR3 has 12 amino acids. This chain's CDR3 is CASSSPGGTQYF. The CDR3 DNA follows: TGTGCCAGCAGTTCCCCCGGGGGGACCCAGTACTTC.

This clone was seen a handful of times. V usage is TRBV10-1 and J usage is TRBJ1-6, with D possibly TRBD1 on 5 matching bases. The CDR3 spans 13 residues. Germline V gives CDR1 WNHNN, CDR2 SYGVQD (reference sequence). Trimming removed 10 bases from V and 9 bases from J, with 16 bases in between. In nucleotides, the CDR3 is TGCGCCACCACCTCAGGGTGTATTTCACCCCTCCACTTT. Translated: CATTSGCISPLHF.

This clone was counted a few times. V usage is TRBV5-1 and J usage is TRBJ2-2; D is unclear. Trimming took off 0 bases at V and 7 bases at J, with 10 bases between the two ends. Germline values: CDR1 SGHRS, CDR2 YFSETQ. CDR3 length equals 14 residues. The CDR3 here is CASSLEDGFGELFF. The CDR3 coding sequence is TGCGCCAGCAGCTTGGAAGACGGGTTCGGGGAGCTGTTTTTT. Together with reference TRBV5-1 and TRBJ2-2, the CDR3 gives the full variable domain: KAGVTQTPRYLIKTRGQQVTLSCSPISGHRSVSWYQQTPGQGLQFLFEYFSETQRNKGNFPGRFSGRQFSNSRSEMNVSTLELGDSALYLCASSLEDGFGELFFGEGSRLTVL.

The rearrangement links TRBV7-9 to TRBJ2-1, with D maybe TRBD2 (6 bases). This CDR3 has 16 residues. V lost 5 bases and J 3 bases, leaving 17 bases between the germline ends. CDR1 and CDR2 from the germline V gene are SEHNR and FQNEAQ (reference sequence). The CDR3, as DNA: TGTGCCAGCAGCGCTCAGAGTAGCGGCAACTACAATGAGCAGTTCTTC. This gives the protein CASSAQSSGNYNEQFF.

The rearrangement links TRBV2 to TRBJ2-1; 7 nucleotides line up with TRBD1. Germline CDR1 and CDR2: SNHLY and FYNNEI. J gave up 3 bases and V 6 bases, and 11 bases lay outside the gene matches. This CDR3 has 16 amino acids. The CDR3: CASRVGQTHFYNEQFF. As DNA, the CDR3 is TGTGCCAGCAGGGTGGGACAGACCCACTTCTACAATGAGCAGTTCTTC.

The chain is built from TRBV4-1 and TRBJ2-7; 10 bases agree with TRBD1. The CDR3 is 16 amino acids. V was clipped by 4 bases and J by 6 bases; unmatched bases: 12. Germline lookup yields CDR1 MGHRA and CDR2 YSYEKL. CDR3 protein: CASSLKPGQGNGEQYF. CDR3 nucleotide sequence: TGCGCCAGCAGCCTTAAGCCGGGACAGGGGAATGGCGAGCAGTACTTC.